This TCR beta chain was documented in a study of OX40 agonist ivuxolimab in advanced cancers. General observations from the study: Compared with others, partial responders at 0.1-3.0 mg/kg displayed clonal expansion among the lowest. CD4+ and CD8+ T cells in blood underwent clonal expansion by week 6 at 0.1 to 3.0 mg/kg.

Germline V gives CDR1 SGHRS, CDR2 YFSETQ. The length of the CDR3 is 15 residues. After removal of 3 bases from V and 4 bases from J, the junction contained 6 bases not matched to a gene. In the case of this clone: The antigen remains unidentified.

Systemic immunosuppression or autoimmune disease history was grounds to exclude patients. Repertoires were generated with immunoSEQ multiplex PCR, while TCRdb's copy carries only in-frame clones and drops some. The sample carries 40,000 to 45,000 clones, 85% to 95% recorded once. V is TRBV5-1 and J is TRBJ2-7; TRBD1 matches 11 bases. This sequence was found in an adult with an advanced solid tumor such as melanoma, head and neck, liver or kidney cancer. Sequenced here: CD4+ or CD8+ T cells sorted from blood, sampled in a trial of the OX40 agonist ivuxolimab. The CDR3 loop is CASSSEGTGGYEQYF. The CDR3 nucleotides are TGCGCCAGCAGCTCGGAGGGGACAGGGGGGTACGAGCAGTACTTC.